This T cell receptor (beta chain) was obtained from a study of cytomegalovirus exposure and HLA in healthy donors. Study-wide findings and caveats: Excluded were some V segments that proved indistinguishable, including TRBV6-2 and TRBV6-3. Researchers counted 164 TCR beta chains as cytomegalovirus-associated.

The PCR made use of 60 Vbeta and 13 Jbeta primers. The data were produced by immunoSEQ multiplex PCR, yet TCRdb's version contains in-frame clones alone and is incomplete. The sample contains under 200,000 clones, roughly 71% of which appear only once. J lost 6 bases, V lost 5 bases, and 9 bases had no gene match. CDR3 length equals 14 residues. Germline values: CDR1 GTSNPN, CDR2 SVGIG (reference sequence). Comments on this clone: What it binds is not known.

The chain is built from TRBV30 and TRBJ1-2; 10 bases are shared with TRBD1. Sequencing was carried out using PBMCs. The sequence was collected from a girl between 10 and 17 years old in good health and CMV-seronegative. The CDR3 region is CAWVPGTGENGYTF. The CDR3, as DNA: TGTGCCTGGGTCCCCGGGACAGGGGAAAATGGCTACACCTTC.